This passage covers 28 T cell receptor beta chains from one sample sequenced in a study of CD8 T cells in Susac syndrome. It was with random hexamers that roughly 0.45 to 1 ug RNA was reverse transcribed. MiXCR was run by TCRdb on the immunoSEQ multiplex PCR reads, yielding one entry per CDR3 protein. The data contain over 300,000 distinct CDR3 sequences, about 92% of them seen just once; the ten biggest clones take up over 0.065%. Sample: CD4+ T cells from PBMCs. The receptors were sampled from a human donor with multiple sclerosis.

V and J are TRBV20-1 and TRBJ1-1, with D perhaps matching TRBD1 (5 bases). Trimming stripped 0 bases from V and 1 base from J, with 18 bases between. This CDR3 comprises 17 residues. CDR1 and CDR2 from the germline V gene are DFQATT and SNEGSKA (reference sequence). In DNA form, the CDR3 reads TGCAGTGCTAGAGATGTGAGCGGCAGGGCCAGGAACACTGAAGCTTTCTTT. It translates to CSARDVSGRARNTEAFF.

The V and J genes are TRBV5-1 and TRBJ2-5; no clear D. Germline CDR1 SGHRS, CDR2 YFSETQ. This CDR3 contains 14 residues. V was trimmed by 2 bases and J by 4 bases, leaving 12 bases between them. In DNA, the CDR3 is TGCGCCAGCAGCTTTCTAGGCATCGGAGAGACCCAGTACTTC. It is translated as CASSFLGIGETQYF.

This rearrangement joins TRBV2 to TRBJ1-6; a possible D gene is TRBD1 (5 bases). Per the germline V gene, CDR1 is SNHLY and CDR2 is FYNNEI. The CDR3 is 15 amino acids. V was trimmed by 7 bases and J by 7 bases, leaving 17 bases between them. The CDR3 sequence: CASIGDLTLNSPLHF. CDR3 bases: TGTGCCAGCATAGGGGACCTTACCCTCAATTCACCCCTCCACTTT.

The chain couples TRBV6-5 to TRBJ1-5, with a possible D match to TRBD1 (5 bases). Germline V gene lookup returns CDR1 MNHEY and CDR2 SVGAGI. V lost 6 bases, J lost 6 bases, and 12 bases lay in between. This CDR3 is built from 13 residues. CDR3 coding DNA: TGTGCCAGCAGCCGCGATGGGGGTCAGCCCCAGCATTTT. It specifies CASSRDGGQPQHF.

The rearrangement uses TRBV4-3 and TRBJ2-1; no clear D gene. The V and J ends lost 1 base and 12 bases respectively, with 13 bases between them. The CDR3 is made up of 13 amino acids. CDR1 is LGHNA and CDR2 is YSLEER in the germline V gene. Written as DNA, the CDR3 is TGCGCCAGCAGCCAAGGCGGCGCGGCCAGGCAGTTCTTC. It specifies CASSQGGAARQFF.

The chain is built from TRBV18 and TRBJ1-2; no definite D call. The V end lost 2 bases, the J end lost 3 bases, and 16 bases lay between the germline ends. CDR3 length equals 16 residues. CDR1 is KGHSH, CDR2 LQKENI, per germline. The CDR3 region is CASSPVGPGIDYGYTF. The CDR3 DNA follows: TGTGCCAGCTCACCAGTCGGTCCGGGGATAGACTATGGCTACACCTTC.

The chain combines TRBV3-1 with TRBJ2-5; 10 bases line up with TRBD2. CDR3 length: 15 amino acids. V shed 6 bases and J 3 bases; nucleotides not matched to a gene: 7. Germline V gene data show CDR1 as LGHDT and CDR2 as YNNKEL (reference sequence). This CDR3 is CASRLGLAAKETQYF. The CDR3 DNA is TGTGCCAGCAGACTCGGACTAGCGGCTAAAGAGACCCAGTACTTC.

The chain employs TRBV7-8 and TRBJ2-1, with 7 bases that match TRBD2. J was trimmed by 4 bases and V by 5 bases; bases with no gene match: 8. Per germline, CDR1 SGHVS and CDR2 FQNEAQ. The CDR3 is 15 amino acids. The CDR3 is CASSSRDYLYNEQFF. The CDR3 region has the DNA TGTGCCAGCAGCAGCCGGGACTACCTATACAATGAGCAGTTCTTC.

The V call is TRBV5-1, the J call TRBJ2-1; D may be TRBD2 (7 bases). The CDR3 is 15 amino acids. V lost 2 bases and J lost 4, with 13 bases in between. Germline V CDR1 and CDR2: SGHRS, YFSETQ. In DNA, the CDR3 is TGCGCCAGCAGCTTCGGGGCGGGGGCTTACAATGAGCAGTTCTTC. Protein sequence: CASSFGAGAYNEQFF.

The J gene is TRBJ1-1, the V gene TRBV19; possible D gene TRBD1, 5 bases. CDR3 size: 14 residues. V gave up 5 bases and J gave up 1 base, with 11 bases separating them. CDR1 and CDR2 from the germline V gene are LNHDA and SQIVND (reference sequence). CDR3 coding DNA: TGTGCCAGTAGTCTGGTCGGGACGAACACTGAAGCTTTCTTT. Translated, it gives CASSLVGTNTEAFF.

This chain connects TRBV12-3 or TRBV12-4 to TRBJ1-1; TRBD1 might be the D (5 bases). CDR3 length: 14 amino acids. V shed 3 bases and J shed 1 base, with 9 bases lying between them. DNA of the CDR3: TGTGCCAGCAGTTTGGGGGATTCGAACACTGAAGCTTTCTTT. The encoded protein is CASSLGDSNTEAFF.

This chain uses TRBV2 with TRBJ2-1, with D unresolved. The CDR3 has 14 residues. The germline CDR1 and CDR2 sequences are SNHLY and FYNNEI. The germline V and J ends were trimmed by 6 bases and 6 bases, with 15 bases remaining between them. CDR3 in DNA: TGTGCCAGCAGCGCGGTTCAGCTTACCAATGAGCAGTTCTTC. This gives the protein CASSAVQLTNEQFF.

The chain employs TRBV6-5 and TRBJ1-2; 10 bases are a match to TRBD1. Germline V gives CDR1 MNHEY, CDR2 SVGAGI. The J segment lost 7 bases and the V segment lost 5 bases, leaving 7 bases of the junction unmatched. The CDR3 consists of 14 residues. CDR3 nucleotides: TGTGCCAGCAGTCCCGGGACAGGGGTTGTTGGCTACACCTTC. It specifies CASSPGTGVVGYTF.

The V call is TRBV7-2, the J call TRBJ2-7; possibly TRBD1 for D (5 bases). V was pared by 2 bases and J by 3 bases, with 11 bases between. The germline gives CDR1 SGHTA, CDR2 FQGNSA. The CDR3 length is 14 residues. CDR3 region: CASSLRRTFYEQYF. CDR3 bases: TGTGCCAGCAGCTTACGGCGGACATTCTACGAGCAGTACTTC.

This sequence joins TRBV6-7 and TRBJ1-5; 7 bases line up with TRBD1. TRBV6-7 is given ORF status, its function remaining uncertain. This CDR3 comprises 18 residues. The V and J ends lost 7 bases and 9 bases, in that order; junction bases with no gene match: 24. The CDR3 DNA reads TGTGCCAGCAAAGCTAAAATCCGGGACAGCTATCTTGGGGTGCCCCAGCATTTT. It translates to CASKAKIRDSYLGVPQHF.

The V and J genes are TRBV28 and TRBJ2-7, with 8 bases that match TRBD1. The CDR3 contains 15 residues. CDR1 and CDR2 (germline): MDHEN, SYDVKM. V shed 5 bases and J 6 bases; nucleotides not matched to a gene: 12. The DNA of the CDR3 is TGTGCCAGCAGTGGTTTTGGGGACGGACAGGGCGAGCAGTACTTC. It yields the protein CASSGFGDGQGEQYF.

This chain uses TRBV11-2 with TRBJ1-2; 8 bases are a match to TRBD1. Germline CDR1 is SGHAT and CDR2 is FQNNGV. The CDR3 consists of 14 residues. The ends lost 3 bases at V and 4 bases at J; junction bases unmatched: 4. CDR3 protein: CASSFTGGTYGYTF. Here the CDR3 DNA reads TGTGCCAGCAGCTTCACAGGGGGAACCTATGGCTACACCTTC.

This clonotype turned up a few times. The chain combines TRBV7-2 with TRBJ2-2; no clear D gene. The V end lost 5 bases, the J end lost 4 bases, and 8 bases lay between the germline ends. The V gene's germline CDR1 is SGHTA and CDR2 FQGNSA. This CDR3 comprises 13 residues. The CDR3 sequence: CASSRPSTGELFF. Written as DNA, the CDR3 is TGTGCCAGCAGCCGTCCCAGCACCGGGGAGCTGTTTTTT.

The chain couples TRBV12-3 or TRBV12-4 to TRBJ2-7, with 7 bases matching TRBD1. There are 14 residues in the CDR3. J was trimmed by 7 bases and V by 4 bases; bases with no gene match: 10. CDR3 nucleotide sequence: TGTGCCAGCAGTTCCCGGGACAGTCTTAGAGAGCAGTACTTC. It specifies CASSSRDSLREQYF.

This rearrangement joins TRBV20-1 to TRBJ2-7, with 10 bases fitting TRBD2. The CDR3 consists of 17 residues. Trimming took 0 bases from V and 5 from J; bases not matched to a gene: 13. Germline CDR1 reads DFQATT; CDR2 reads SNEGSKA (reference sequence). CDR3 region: CSARDYSGRGVGDEQYF. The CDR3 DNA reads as TGCAGTGCTAGAGATTACAGCGGGAGGGGGGTCGGAGACGAGCAGTACTTC.

The CDR3, as DNA: TGCAGTGCTAGAGATTCCCTCGTTCCTAGCGGGGTACAAGAGACCCAGTACTTC. It translates to CSARDSLVPSGVQETQYF. This chain uses TRBV20-1 with TRBJ2-5; 9 bases map to TRBD2. From germline, CDR1 is DFQATT and CDR2 SNEGSKA (reference sequence). The CDR3 extends over 18 amino acids. Losses at the gene ends were 0 bases for V and 2 bases for J; bases not matched to a gene: 13.

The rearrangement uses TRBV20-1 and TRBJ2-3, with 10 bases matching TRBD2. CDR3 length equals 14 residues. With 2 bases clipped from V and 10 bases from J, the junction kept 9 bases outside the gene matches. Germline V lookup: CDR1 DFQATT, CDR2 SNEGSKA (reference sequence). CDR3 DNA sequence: TGCAGTGCTAGACGGCTAGCGGGGGAAGGGGCGCAGTATTTT. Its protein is CSARRLAGEGAQYF.

CDR3 sequence (DNA): TGTGCCATCAGTGAGGGGACCGCCACCTACGAGCAGTACTTC. Its protein product is CAISEGTATYEQYF. V usage is TRBV10-3 and J usage is TRBJ2-7, with D perhaps assigned TRBD1 or TRBD2 (5 bases each). Germline V gene sequence: CDR1 ENHRY, CDR2 SYGVKD. Trimming removed 2 bases at V and 2 bases at J, with 10 bases between. This CDR3 contains 14 residues.

CDR3: CASSQDQQGADTQYF. The DNA of the CDR3 is TGTGCCAGCAGCCAAGATCAACAGGGGGCAGATACGCAGTATTTT. The J gene is TRBJ2-3, the V gene TRBV14; TRBD1 matches 8 bases. Germline values: CDR1 SGHDN, CDR2 FVKESK. J gave up 4 bases and V 0 bases, and 3 bases lay outside the gene matches. The CDR3 sequence is 15 residues long.

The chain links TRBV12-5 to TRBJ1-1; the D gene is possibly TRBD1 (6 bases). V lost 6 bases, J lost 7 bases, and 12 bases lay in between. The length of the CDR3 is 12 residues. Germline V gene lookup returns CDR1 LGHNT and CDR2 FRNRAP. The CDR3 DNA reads TGTGCTAGTGGACGACGGACAGATGAAGCTTTCTTT. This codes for CASGRRTDEAFF.

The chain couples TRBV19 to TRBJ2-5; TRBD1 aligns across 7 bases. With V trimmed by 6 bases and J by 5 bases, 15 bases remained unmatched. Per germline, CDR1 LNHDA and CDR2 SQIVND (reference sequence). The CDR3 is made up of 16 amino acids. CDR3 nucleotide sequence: TGTGCCAGTAGCCATGACCGGGACAGAGGGAGTGAGACCCAGTACTTC. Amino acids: CASSHDRDRGSETQYF.

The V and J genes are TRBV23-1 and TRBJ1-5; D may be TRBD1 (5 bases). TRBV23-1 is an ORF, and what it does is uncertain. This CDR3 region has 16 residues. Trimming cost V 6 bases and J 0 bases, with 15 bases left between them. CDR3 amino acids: CASSRNRPYSNQPQHF. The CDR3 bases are TGCGCCAGCAGCCGTAACAGGCCTTATAGCAATCAGCCCCAGCATTTT.

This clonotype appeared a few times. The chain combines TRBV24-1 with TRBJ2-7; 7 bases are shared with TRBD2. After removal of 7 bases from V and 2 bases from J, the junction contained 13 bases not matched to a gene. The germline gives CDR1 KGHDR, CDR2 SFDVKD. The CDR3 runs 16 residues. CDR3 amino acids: CATSGAGDFGTYEQYF. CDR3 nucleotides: TGTGCCACCAGCGGGGCGGGGGACTTCGGTACCTACGAGCAGTACTTC.